This T cell receptor beta chain was obtained from a study of response to subunit inactivated influenza vaccine (dated by TCRdb to the late 2010s). With regard to the full study: Deep quantitative profiling of the T cell receptor repertoire was used in the study to follow responses to a trivalent subunit inactivated influenza vaccine.

General conclusions and limits of the study: The authors proposed that each seasonal influenza vaccination may bring in only a limited number of new T cells.

The library was produced with RT-PCR. TCRdb records Illumina HiSeq 2500 as the sequencer. The public reads were reanalyzed by TCRdb: fastp trimming at Q25, MiXCR alignment, in-frame beta chains only. Each record represents a unique CDR3 protein, reported with the most common genes and DNA among its rows. The sample contains 700,000 to 800,000 distinct CDR3 sequences, less than 20% of them found a single time. Around 9.9% of the sample is in the top ten clones. About this clonotype itself: Its target antigen remains unknown. Base qualities are not recorded, but no much larger clone differs from it by a single base.

The CDR3 runs 11 amino acids, cysteine and phenylalanine included. Here the CDR3 DNA is all that survives: 33 bases in frame from base 1. A distance of 7 bases separates the germline ends of V and J, which lose 4 bases and 6 bases respectively. Reading the germline V gene gives CDR1 MDHEN and CDR2 SYDVKM. The sequences come from PBMCs from blood, collected approximately 5 days after vaccination. The TCR sequence derives from a man between 45 and 60 years old who received an inactivated influenza vaccine. Donor details come from another sample of the same person, matched by shared clones. Here the chain combines TRBV28 and TRBJ2-7; the D gene cannot be named for sure. The DNA sequence is as follows: TGTGCCAGCAGTTCCAACGCCGAGCAGTACTTC. Translated, it reads CASSSNAEQYF.